This TCR beta chain was profiled in a study of cytomegalovirus exposure and HLA in healthy donors. Overall study findings and caveats: Later work found that TCR association rates differed between HLA loci; DRB1 had the most and HLA-C the fewest. The study labeled 150 to 200 TCR beta chains cytomegalovirus-associated. It was shown in a later analysis that HLA-associated TCR beta chains were more clonally expanded than other, equally common chains.

In the case of this clone: The antigen remains undetermined.

The V end was cut by 0 bases, the J end by 9 bases, with 7 bases between. The germline gives CDR1 SGHNT, CDR2 YYREEE (reference sequence). The CDR3 consists of 12 residues. PCR amplification relied on 60 Vbeta primers (plus 13 Jbeta primers). TCRdb keeps only in-frame clones here, not all; method: immunoSEQ multiplex PCR. The repertoire holds under 200,000 clones, with about 80% as singletons. The TCR was taken from a man under 40 in good health and CMV-seronegative. The rearrangement links TRBV5-4 to TRBJ1-5; D unresolved. Sequencing was performed on PBMCs. CDR3 nucleotide sequence: TGTGCCAGCAGCTTGGCCGGTGGGCCCCAGCATTTT. This sequence encodes CASSLAGGPQHF.